This is a list of T cell receptor beta chains from one sample in a study of TIL therapy for anti-PD-1-resistant metastatic lung cancer. Assay used: immunoSEQ multiplex PCR; TCRdb lists only in-frame clones, some missing. The repertoire has approximately 24,000 clones, approximately 72% of them found once; the top ten carry about 6.9%. Source: tumor tissue, taken at baseline. The receptors come from a person between 30 and 79 years old with non-small cell lung cancer. Both conserved end residues are part of each CDR3. Each record gives: J gene, clone size, D gene, V gene, CDR3 protein, CDR3 DNA. D genes are given only for firm matches. Size is stated for part of the rows, as once, few or many counts, or as a class when the clone is expanded.

TRBJ2-5	few	TRBD1	TRBV27	CASSSRGRETQYF	TGTGCCAGCAGTTCCAGGGGGCGAGAGACCCAGTACTTC
TRBJ2-1	-	TRBD2	TRBV4-1	CASSPVAGGYNEQFF	TGCGCCAGCAGCCCAGTAGCGGGGGGGTACAATGAGCAGTTCTTC
TRBJ2-7	-	-	TRBV6-1	CASSVYEQYF	TGTGCCAGCTCCGTCTACGAGCAGTACTTC
TRBJ1-5	-	-	TRBV19	CATEVGNQPQHF	TGTGCCACCGAAGTGGGCAATCAGCCCCAGCATTTT
TRBJ2-7	-	-	TRBV5-1	CASSFGPREITYEQYF	TGCGCCAGCAGCTTCGGTCCCAGGGAAATAACCTACGAGCAGTACTTC
TRBJ2-1	few	-	TRBV5-4	CASSLDALRVVNEQFF	TGTGCCAGCAGCCTGGACGCTCTACGAGTTGTCAATGAGCAGTTCTTC
TRBJ1-2	few	TRBD1	TRBV7-3	CASSFSQGDGYTF	TGTGCCAGCAGCTTTTCACAGGGGGATGGCTACACCTTC
TRBJ2-7	-	-	TRBV18	CASSRERASTFSSYEQYF	TGTGCCAGCTCTCGGGAGCGGGCCTCCACCTTTAGCTCCTACGAGCAGTACTTC
TRBJ1-4	-	TRBD1	TRBV7-4	CASSRFRDRGLNEKLFF	TGTGCCAGCAGTAGGTTCCGGGACAGGGGGTTAAATGAAAAACTGTTTTTT
TRBJ2-3	-	-	TRBV30	CARKGDFRTDTQYF	TGTGCCCGCAAGGGGGATTTTAGAACAGATACGCAGTATTTT
TRBJ2-1	once	-	TRBV5-1	CASMIGDANNEQFF	TGCGCCAGCATGATCGGGGACGCCAACAATGAGCAGTTCTTC
TRBJ2-7	few	TRBD1	TRBV5-1	CASSLEGRGKMYEQYF	TGCGCCAGCAGCTTGGAGGGCAGGGGGAAGATGTACGAGCAGTACTTC
TRBJ1-4	-	-	TRBV7-8	CASSLRATNEKLFF	TGTGCCAGCAGCTTAAGGGCAACTAATGAAAAACTGTTTTTT
TRBJ2-7	-	-	TRBV10-1	CARRASKSSYEQYF	TGCGCCAGGAGGGCCTCCAAGAGCTCCTACGAGCAGTACTTC
TRBJ2-3	-	TRBD2	TRBV7-6	CASSSGGGGADTQYF	TGTGCCAGCAGCTCCGGGGGCGGGGGGGCAGATACGCAGTATTTT
TRBJ2-7	-	-	TRBV10-3	CAPRRVSGEQYF	TGTGCCCCTCGAAGGGTTTCAGGAGAGCAGTACTTC
TRBJ1-1	few	-	TRBV25-1	CASSELRGATEAFF	TGTGCCAGCAGTGAATTGAGGGGCGCTACAGAAGCTTTCTTT
TRBJ2-7	-	TRBD2	TRBV2	CASSENFGGAYEQYF	TGTGCCAGCAGTGAAAACTTTGGGGGGGCCTACGAGCAGTACTTC
TRBJ2-5	-	-	TRBV18	CASSSGLVPQYF	TGTGCCAGCTCATCAGGACTTGTGCCCCAGTACTTC
TRBJ2-3	-	-	TRBV7-2	CASSRVGADTQYF	TGTGCCAGCAGCCGGGTGGGGGCAGATACGCAGTATTTT
TRBJ2-3	-	TRBD1	TRBV6-6	CASSPGQDVTDTQYF	TGTGCCAGCAGTCCCGGACAGGATGTTACAGATACGCAGTATTTT
TRBJ2-1	-	-	TRBV7-8	CASSLHPRVGMGTYNEQFF	TGTGCCAGCAGCTTACACCCGCGAGTGGGCATGGGCACCTACAATGAGCAGTTCTTC